This TCR beta chain was obtained from a study of blood T cell repertoires in COVID-19. Study-wide context: Specimens from acute and convalescent COVID-19 originated in the United States, Italy and Spain.

The germline V and J ends were trimmed by 0 bases and 2 bases, with 5 bases remaining between them. The CDR3 extends over 13 amino acids. Per germline, CDR1 MNHEY and CDR2 SVGEGT. Assay: immunoSEQ multiplex PCR; the TCRdb copy retains only in-frame clones and omits some. Among a few hundred thousand clones listed, approximately 90% were seen once. This clone was counted between two and nine times. This receptor was identified in a woman under 30 who had been exposed to COVID-19. Sequenced: PBMCs or T cells enriched from blood (not recorded which). The gene calls are TRBV6-2 or TRBV6-3 and TRBJ2-7; D not certain. In DNA, the CDR3 is TGTGCCAGCAGTTACTCGGGCCCCTACGAGCAGTACTTC. This translates into CASSYSGPYEQYF.